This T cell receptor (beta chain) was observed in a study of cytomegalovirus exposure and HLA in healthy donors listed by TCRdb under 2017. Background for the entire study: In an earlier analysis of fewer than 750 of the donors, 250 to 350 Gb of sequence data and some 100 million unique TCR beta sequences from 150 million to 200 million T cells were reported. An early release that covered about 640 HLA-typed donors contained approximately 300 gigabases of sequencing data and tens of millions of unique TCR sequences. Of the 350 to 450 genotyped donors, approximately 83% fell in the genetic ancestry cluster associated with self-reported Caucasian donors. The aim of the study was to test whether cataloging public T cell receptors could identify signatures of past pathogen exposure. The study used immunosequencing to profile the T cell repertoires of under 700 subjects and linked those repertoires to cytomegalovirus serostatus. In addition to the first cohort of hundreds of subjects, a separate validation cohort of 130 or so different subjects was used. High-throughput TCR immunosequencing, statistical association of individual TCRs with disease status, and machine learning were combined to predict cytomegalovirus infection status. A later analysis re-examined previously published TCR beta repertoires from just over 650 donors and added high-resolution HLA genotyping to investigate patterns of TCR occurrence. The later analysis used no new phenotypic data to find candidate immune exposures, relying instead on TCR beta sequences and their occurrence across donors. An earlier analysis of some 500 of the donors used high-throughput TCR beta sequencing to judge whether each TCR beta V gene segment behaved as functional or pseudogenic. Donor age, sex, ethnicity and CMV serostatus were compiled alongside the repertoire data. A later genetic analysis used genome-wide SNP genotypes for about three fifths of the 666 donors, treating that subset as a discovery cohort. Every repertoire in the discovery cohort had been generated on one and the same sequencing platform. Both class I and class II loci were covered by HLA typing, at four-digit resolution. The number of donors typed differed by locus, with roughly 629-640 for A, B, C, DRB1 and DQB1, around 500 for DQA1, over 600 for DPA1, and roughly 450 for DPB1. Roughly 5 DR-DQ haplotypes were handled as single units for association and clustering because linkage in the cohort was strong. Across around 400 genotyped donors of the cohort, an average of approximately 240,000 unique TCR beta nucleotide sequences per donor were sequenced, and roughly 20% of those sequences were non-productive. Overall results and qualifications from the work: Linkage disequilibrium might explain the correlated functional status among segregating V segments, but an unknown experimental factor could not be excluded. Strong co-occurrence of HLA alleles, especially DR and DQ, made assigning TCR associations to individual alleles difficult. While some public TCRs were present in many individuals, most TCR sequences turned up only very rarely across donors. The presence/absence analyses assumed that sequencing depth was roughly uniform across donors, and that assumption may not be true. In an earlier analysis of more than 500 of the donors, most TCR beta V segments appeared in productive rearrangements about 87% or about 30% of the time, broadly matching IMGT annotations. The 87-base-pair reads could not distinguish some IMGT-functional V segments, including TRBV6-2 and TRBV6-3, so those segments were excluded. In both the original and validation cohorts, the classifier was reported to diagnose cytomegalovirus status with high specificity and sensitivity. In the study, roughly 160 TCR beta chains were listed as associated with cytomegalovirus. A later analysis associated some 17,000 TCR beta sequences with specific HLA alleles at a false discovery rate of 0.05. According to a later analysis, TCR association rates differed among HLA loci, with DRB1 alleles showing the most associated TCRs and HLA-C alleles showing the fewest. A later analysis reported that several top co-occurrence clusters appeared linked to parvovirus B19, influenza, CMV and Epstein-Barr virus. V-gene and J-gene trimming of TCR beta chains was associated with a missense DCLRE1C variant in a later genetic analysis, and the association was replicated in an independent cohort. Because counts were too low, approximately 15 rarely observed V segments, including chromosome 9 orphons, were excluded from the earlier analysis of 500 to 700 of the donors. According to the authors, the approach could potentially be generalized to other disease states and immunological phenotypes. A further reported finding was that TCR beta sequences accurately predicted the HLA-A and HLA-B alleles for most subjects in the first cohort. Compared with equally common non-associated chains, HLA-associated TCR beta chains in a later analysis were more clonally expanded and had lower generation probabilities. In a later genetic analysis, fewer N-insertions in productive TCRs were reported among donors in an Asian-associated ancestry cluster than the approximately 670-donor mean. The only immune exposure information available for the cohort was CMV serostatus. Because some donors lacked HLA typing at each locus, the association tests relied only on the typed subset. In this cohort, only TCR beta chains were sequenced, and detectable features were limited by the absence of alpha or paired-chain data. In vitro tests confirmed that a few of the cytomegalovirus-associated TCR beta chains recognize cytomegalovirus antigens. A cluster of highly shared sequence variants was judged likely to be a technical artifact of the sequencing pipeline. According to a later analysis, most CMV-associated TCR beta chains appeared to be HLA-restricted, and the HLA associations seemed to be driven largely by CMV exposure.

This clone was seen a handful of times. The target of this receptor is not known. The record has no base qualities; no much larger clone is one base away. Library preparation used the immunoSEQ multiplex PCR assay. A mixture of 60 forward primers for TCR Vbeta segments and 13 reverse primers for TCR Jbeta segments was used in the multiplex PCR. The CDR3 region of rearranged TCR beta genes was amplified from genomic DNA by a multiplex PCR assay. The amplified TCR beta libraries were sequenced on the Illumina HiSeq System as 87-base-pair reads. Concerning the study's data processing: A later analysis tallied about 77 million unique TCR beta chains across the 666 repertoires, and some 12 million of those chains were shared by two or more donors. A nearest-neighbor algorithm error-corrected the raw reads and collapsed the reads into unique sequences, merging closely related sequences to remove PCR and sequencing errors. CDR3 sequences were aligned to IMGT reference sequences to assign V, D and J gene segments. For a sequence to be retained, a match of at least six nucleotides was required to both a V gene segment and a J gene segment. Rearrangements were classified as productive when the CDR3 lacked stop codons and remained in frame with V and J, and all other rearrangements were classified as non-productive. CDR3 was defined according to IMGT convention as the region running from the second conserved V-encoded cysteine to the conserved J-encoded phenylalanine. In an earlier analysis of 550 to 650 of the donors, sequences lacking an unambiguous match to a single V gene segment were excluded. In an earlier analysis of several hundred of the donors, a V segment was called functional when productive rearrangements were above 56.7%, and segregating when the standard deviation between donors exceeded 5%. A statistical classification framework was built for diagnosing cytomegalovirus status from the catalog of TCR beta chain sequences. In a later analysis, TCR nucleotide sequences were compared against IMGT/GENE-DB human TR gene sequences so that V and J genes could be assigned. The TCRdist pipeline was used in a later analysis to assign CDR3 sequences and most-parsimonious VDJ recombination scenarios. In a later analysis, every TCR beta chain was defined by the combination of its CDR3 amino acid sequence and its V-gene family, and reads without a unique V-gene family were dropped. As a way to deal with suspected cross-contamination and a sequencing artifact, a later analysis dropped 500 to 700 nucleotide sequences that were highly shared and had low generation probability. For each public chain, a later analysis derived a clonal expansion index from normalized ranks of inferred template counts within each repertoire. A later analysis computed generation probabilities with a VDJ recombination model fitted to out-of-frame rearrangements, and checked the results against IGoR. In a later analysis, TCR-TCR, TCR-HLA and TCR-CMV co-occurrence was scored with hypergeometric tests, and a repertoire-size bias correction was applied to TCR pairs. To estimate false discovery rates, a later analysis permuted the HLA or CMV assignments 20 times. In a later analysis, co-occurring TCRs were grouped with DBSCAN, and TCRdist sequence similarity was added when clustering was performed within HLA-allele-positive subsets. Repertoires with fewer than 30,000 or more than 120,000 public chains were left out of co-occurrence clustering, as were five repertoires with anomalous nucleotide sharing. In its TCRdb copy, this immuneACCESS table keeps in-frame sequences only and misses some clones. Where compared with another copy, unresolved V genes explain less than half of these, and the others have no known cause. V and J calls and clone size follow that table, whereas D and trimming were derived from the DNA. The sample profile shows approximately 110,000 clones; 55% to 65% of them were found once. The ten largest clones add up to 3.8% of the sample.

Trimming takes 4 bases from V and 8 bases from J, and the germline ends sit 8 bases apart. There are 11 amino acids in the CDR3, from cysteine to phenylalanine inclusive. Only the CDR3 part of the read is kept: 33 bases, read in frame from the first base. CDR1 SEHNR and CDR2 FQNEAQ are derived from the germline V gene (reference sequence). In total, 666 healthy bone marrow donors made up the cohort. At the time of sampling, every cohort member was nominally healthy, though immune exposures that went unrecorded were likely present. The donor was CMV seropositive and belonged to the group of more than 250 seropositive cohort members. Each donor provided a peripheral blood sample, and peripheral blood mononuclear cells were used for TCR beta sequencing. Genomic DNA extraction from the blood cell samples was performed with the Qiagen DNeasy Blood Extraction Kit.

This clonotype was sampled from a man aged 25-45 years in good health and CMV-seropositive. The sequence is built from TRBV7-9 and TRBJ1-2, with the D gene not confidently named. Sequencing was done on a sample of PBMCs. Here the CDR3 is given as CASSSAVGYTF. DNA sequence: TGTGCCAGCAGCTCCGCGGTAGGCTACACCTTC.